The clone carrying this TCR beta chain turned up a few times. Its antigen is as yet unknown. TCR alpha and TCR beta cDNA libraries carrying sample barcodes and UMIs were produced by 5'RACE using constant-segment primers. TCRdb passed the 5' RACE reads through MiXCR, listing each CDR3 protein once. The sample contains about 390,000 distinct CDR3 sequences, about 16% of which appear only once. The record originates from a study of T-cell memory formation after mild COVID-19. The CDR3 is made up of 17 amino acids. The germline V and J ends were trimmed by 5 bases and 1 base, with 20 bases remaining between them. Looked up from germline, CDR1 is LGHNA and CDR2 is YNFKEQ. Whole-study results and caveats: CD4+ contracting clones were found mainly in CM and EM, and CD8+ ones in EMRA. Second-wave clones peaking on day 37 lacked confirmed SARS-CoV-2 specificity. Day 15 to 85 contracting clones showed balanced CD4/CD8; day 15 to 37 expanders favored CD4+.

Sequencing used PBMCs or a T cell subset sorted from them (not recorded which). This receptor was identified in a man younger than 35 who had mild COVID-19 (a few samples of this study predate the infection). Cell type and time point are not known. The chain employs TRBV4-2 and TRBJ1-1; D ambiguous. CDR3 loop: CASSSRVGRIGNTEAFF. In nucleotides, the CDR3 is TGTGCCAGCAGCTCCCGGGTAGGACGGATCGGGAACACTGAAGCTTTCTTT.